This TCR beta chain was identified in a study of post-analysis software for immune sequencing data. Presence of unique molecular identifiers characterized the TCR beta cDNA libraries. Some 500,000 cDNA molecules were obtained per 1 to 10 million input T cells. TCRdb fed the PCR reads into MiXCR, producing one record per CDR3 protein. The repertoire holds about 570,000 distinct CDR3 sequences, approximately 31% seen once, with 4.5% to 7.5% in the top ten. For this clonotype: Its antigen is currently unknown.

Germline V lookup: CDR1 SGHAT, CDR2 FQNNGV. The CDR3 is made up of 15 amino acids. V lost 4 bases and J lost 3, with 13 bases in between. Study results and caveats: Elevated frequency relative to controls characterized a handful of TRBV segments in patients, TRBV5-6, TRBV5-1 and TRBV20-1 among them. There was significantly lower normalized Chao1 diversity in multiple sclerosis patients than in controls.

This clonotype originated in a girl aged 2-17 years with multiple sclerosis. The V call is TRBV11-2, the J call TRBJ2-4; D unresolved. Sequenced material: blood. Here the CDR3 DNA reads TGTGCCAGCAGCTCTACCGGTGCGGTCAAAAACATTCAGTACTTC. Translating gives CASSSTGAVKNIQYF.